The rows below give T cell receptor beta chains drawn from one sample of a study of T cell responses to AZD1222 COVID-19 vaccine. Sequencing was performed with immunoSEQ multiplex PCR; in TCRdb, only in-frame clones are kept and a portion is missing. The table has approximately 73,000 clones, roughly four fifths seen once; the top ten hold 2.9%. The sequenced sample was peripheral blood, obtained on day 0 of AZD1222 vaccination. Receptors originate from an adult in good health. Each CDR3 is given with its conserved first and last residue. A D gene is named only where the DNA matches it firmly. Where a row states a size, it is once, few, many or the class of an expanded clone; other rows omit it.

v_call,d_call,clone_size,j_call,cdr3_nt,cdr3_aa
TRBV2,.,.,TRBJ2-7,TGTGCCAGCAAGGTAGGGTTCTACGAGCAGTACTTC,CASKVGFYEQYF
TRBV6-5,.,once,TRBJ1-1,TGTGCCAGCAGCTCTGATCCGGGAGGTGAAGCTTTCTTT,CASSSDPGGEAFF
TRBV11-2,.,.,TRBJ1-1,TGTGCCAGCAGCTTAAGAGAGGTAGGGAACACTGAAGCTTTCTTT,CASSLREVGNTEAFF
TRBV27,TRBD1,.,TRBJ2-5,TGTGCCAGCAGTTCCCGGACAGGGGGTTTAGGAGAGACCCAGTACTTC,CASSSRTGGLGETQYF
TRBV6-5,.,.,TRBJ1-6,TGTGCCAGCAGTCCTCGGCTATGGGATAATTCACCCCTCCACTTT,CASSPRLWDNSPLHF
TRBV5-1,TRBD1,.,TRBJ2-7,TGCGCCAGCAGCCGTGACTACCGGGACAGCTCCTACGAGCAGTACTTC,CASSRDYRDSSYEQYF
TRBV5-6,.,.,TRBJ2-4,TGTGCCAGCAGCCGGATTGCCAAAAACATTCAGTACTTC,CASSRIAKNIQYF
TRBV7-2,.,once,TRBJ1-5,TGTGCCAGCAGCGGGGGCTCTGGTTCGAGTCAGCCCCAGCATTTT,CASSGGSGSSQPQHF
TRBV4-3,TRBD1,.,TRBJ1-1,TGCGCCAGCAGCCAATTTACAGGGGACCCTGAAGCTTTCTTT,CASSQFTGDPEAFF
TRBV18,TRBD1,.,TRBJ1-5,TGTGCCAGCTCACCACAGGGGGCGGACAACCAGCCCCAGCATTTT,CASSPQGADNQPQHF
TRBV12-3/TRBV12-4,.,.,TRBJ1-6,TGTGCCAGCAGTTTAGACAGCAATTCACCCCTCCACTTT,CASSLDSNSPLHF
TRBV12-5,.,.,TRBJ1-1,TGTGCTAGTGGTTTGGGAAGGGAGGGCGTCACTGAAGCTTTCTTT,CASGLGREGVTEAFF
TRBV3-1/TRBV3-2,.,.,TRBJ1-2,TGTGCCAGCAGCCAAAGGGGGACCCATCCGGGTGGCTACACCTTC,CASSQRGTHPGGYTF
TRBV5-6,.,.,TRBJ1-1,TGTGCCAGCAGCGGGAGCAGGGCGAACACTGAAGCTTTCTTT,CASSGSRANTEAFF